This T cell receptor beta chain was captured in a study of molecular identifiers for immune sequencing clone quantification. Isolation of naive CD8 T cells was achieved by sorting on a CD8+CD4-CCR7+CD45RA+ phenotype. Trimming took off 0 bases at V and 5 bases at J, with 10 bases between the two ends. The CDR3 extends over 13 amino acids. Germline loops: CDR1 SQVTM, CDR2 ANQGSEA. This clonotype was recorded at least ten times. Its antigen is unknown. Methods described previously were used for bulk TCR libraries, and listed TCR primers were applied. TCRdb fed the PCR reads into MiXCR, producing one record per CDR3 protein. This sample yields around 470,000 distinct CDR3 sequences, of which about a fifth are seen a single time; around 0.84% belongs to the top ten. Notes on the study in general: Clones that exceeded 20 RNA copies held over 98% of effector molecules, yet under 1% in naive cells.

The TCR comes from a human donor in good health. Some libraries in this study had Jurkat cell RNA spiked in. Sequencing was performed on naive CD8+ T cells from blood, with Jurkat cell RNA spiked in. The subset was: FACS-sorted CD8+CD4-CCR7+CD45RA+ naive T cells. V and J are TRBV29-1 and TRBJ1-1; D ambiguous. The DNA of the CDR3 is TGCAGCGTTGAAGAAAGGATGTCAACTGAAGCTTTCTTT. Its translation: CSVEERMSTEAFF.